The sequence of this T cell receptor (beta chain) was determined in a study of early T cells in non-severe SARS-CoV-2 infection. Study at large: With bulk RNA from unsorted whole blood as input, sequencing yielded unpaired chains.

TCRdb reanalysed the 5' RACE reads using MiXCR and keeps one entry per CDR3 protein. The table lists some 80,000 distinct CDR3 sequences, about 12% of them singletons. CDR3 length: 14 amino acids. The V gene's germline CDR1 is SGHAT and CDR2 FQNNGV. Trimming shortened V by 1 base and J by 5 bases, and 12 bases separated the two germline ends. This TCR was recovered from an adult who was a healthcare worker with PCR-confirmed SARS-CoV-2 infection or an uninfected control (not recorded which). The donor label of this sample is uncertain. The chain links TRBV11-2 to TRBJ2-7; a possible D gene is TRBD1 (6 bases). The sequencing here drew on whole blood, taken at baseline. The CDR3 loop reads CASSLGDTRHEQYF. CDR3 DNA sequence: TGTGCCAGCAGCTTAGGGGACACCCGGCACGAGCAGTACTTC.